One and the same sample provided the 24 T cell receptor beta chains below, sequenced in a study of blood T cell repertoires in COVID-19. TCRdb's copy holds only in-frame clones and misses some; the assay was immunoSEQ multiplex PCR. The sample has over 200,000 clones, roughly 87% seen once. Sequencing was done on a sample of peripheral blood. The receptors come from a man aged 35-49 years with active or convalescent COVID-19.

V gene TRBV7-9 combines with J gene TRBJ2-7; a possible D gene is TRBD1 (6 bases). This CDR3 contains 14 residues. The germline V gene has CDR1 SEHNR and CDR2 FQNEAQ (reference sequence). Trimming left V 5 bases short and J 6 bases short, with 17 bases between. CDR3 sequence: CASSVNGAGVEQYF. The CDR3 DNA sequence: TGTGCCAGCAGCGTAAACGGGGCAGGGGTCGAGCAGTACTTC. Using reference TRBV7-9 and TRBJ2-7 for the parts outside the CDR3, the full variable domain is DTGVSQNPRHKITKRGQNVTFRCDPISEHNRLYWYRQTLGQGPEFLTYFQNEAQLEKSRLLSDRFSAERPKGSFSTLEIQRTEQGDSAMYLCASSVNGAGVEQYFGPGTRLTVT.

V and J are TRBV27 and TRBJ2-1, with TRBD2 identical over 9 bases. Per germline, CDR1 MNHEY and CDR2 SMNVEV (reference sequence). The CDR3 loop spans 14 amino acids. J was trimmed by 13 bases and V by 6 bases; bases with no gene match: 13. CDR3 nucleotides: TGTGCCAGCAGCGCCGGGACTAGCACCCCGGAACAGTTCTTC. This translates into CASSAGTSTPEQFF.

The rearrangement uses TRBV18 and TRBJ1-2; 7 nucleotides line up with TRBD1. The junction had 4 bases not matched to a gene; V was cut back by 6 bases and J by 3 bases. The CDR3 has 13 amino acids. In germline, CDR1 is KGHSH, CDR2 LQKENI. DNA for the CDR3: TGTGCCAGCTCCCCTGGACAGGACTATGGCTACACCTTC. It specifies CASSPGQDYGYTF.

J is TRBJ1-1 and V is TRBV7-6, with D tentatively TRBD1 (6 bases). This CDR3 has 14 amino acids. V lost 1 base and J 5 bases, leaving 11 bases between the germline ends. Germline V CDR1 and CDR2: SGHVS, FNYEAQ. The CDR3 DNA reads as TGTGCCAGCAGCTTAGAGAGGGGGTGGACTGAAGCTTTCTTT. Translated: CASSLERGWTEAFF. Drawing the rest from reference TRBV7-6 and TRBJ1-1, the complete variable domain is GAGVSQSPRYKVTKRGQDVALRCDPISGHVSLYWYRQALGQGPEFLTYFNYEAQQDKSGLPNDRFSAERPEGSISTLTIQRTEQRDSAMYRCASSLERGWTEAFFGQGTRLTVV.

The chain uses TRBV14 and TRBJ1-3, with no clear D. Germline V gene data show CDR1 as SGHDN and CDR2 as FVKESK. The CDR3 loop spans 15 amino acids. With 4 bases removed from V and 4 bases from J, the gap between germline ends came to 14 bases. CDR3 protein: CASSPFLVAGNTIYF. The CDR3 bases are TGTGCCAGCAGCCCCTTTCTAGTAGCGGGAAACACCATATATTTT.

V gene TRBV12-3 or TRBV12-4 combines with J gene TRBJ2-7; D is possibly TRBD2 (6 bases). This CDR3 contains 13 residues. The V and J ends lost 4 bases and 3 bases respectively, with 10 bases between them. CDR3 DNA: TGTGCCAGCAGTTGGGCGGGGCACTACGAGCAGTACTTC. This gives the protein CASSWAGHYEQYF.

The chain couples TRBV5-1 to TRBJ2-3; TRBD2 agrees at 10 bases. This CDR3 is built from 17 residues. Germline CDR1 and CDR2: SGHRS and YFSETQ. J was trimmed by 5 bases and V by 4 bases; bases with no gene match: 13. The CDR3 is CASSPVAGGRGGDTQYF. DNA for the CDR3: TGCGCCAGCAGCCCCGTAGCGGGAGGACGGGGAGGAGATACGCAGTATTTT.

V and J are TRBV30 and TRBJ1-2, with 8 nucleotides matching TRBD1. The length of the CDR3 is 15 residues. The ends lost 0 bases at V and 7 bases at J; junction bases unmatched: 10. Looked up from germline, CDR1 is GTSNPN and CDR2 is SVGIG (reference sequence). The CDR3 nucleotides are TGTGCCTGGAGTGTACTCGCAGGGGGCCTCTCTGGCTACACCTTC. Protein product: CAWSVLAGGLSGYTF.

This chain joins TRBV10-3 and TRBJ1-5, with D uncertain. Germline CDR1 ENHRY, CDR2 SYGVKD. The V end lost 2 bases, the J end lost 4 bases, and 3 bases lay between the germline ends. The CDR3 is 12 amino acids. This CDR3 reads CAISEPNQPQHF. As DNA, the CDR3 is TGTGCCATCAGTGAGCCAAATCAGCCCCAGCATTTT.

V usage is TRBV5-3 and J usage is TRBJ1-6; 9 bases are a match to TRBD1. TRBV5-3 is an open reading frame, and its role is uncertain. This CDR3 contains 15 residues. V lost 4 bases to trimming and J lost 7 bases; unmatched junction nucleotides: 6. CDR3 nucleotide sequence: TGTGCCAGAAGCCCAGGGACAGGGAAAAATTCACCCCTCCACTTT. Its translation is CARSPGTGKNSPLHF.

This chain joins TRBV27 and TRBJ2-5; tentatively, D is TRBD2 (6 bases). The CDR3 sequence is 15 residues long. CDR1 and CDR2 (germline): MNHEY, SMNVEV (reference sequence). The V end was cut by 8 bases, the J end by 2 bases, with 18 bases between. DNA of the CDR3: TGTGCCAGCGGGGGGATAGCGGAAATGCAAGAGACCCAGTACTTC. Its translation is CASGGIAEMQETQYF.

CDR3 DNA sequence: TGTGCCTGGAGTGCGCTAGCGGGGGCCTTAGCCAAAAACATTCAGTACTTC. Its protein is CAWSALAGALAKNIQYF. J is TRBJ2-4 and V is TRBV30; 10 bases are a match to TRBD2. The CDR3 has 17 residues. After removal of 1 base from V and 0 bases from J, the junction contained 6 bases not matched to a gene. Per the germline V gene, CDR1 is GTSNPN and CDR2 is SVGIG (reference sequence). The full variable domain, in which reference TRBV30 and TRBJ2-4 provide the parts outside the CDR3, is SQTIHQWPATLVQPVGSPLSLECTVEGTSNPNLYWYRQAAGRGLQLLFYSVGIGQISSEVPQNLSASRPQDRQFILSSKKLLLSDSGFYLCAWSALAGALAKNIQYFGAGTRLSVL.

The genes are TRBV9 and TRBJ1-5, with 10 bases fitting TRBD1. V was pared by 4 bases and J by 5 bases, with 3 bases of the junction left unmatched. The CDR3 covers 14 residues. Germline V gene lookup returns CDR1 SGDLS and CDR2 YYNGEE. The CDR3 region has the DNA TGTGCCAGCAGCCTAGGGACAGGGGATCAGCCCCAGCATTTT. Its translation is CASSLGTGDQPQHF.

The CDR3 here is CASSQVRYYEQYF. The CDR3 region has the DNA TGTGCCAGCAGCCAAGTACGCTACTACGAGCAGTACTTC. The chain uses TRBV14 and TRBJ2-7; unclear D gene. The CDR3 length is 13 residues. V was clipped by 1 base and J by 3 bases, with 7 bases between them. Germline-derived CDR1 and CDR2 are SGHDN and FVKESK.

The gene calls are TRBV14 and TRBJ2-1; TRBD2 aligns across 11 bases. The CDR3 extends over 16 amino acids. V was pared by 0 bases and J by 6 bases, with 4 bases of the junction left unmatched. The germline CDR1 and CDR2 sequences are SGHDN and FVKESK. CDR3 protein: CASSQEGLAVFNEQFF. The CDR3 nucleotides are TGTGCCAGCAGCCAAGAGGGACTAGCGGTCTTCAATGAGCAGTTCTTC.

The rearrangement uses TRBV6-4 and TRBJ1-1; D not resolved. The CDR3 is made up of 12 amino acids. CDR1 is MRHNA, CDR2 SNTAGT, per germline. The V end lost 5 bases, the J end lost 8 bases, and 12 bases lay between the germline ends. The CDR3 region is CASSPDGSEAFF. CDR3 DNA: TGTGCCAGCAGTCCGGACGGGAGCGAAGCTTTCTTT.

The chain is built from TRBV27 and TRBJ2-4; 15 nucleotides match TRBD2. Germline CDR1 and CDR2: MNHEY and SMNVEV (reference sequence). V shed 0 bases, J shed 2 bases, and the junction held 2 bases outside the gene matches. There are 18 residues in the CDR3. The CDR3 protein is CASSLSGTSGRTKNIQYF. CDR3 bases: TGTGCCAGCAGTTTATCCGGGACTAGCGGGAGGACCAAAAACATTCAGTACTTC.

This clone was seen more than once but under ten times. V usage is TRBV9 and J usage is TRBJ2-7, with 7 bases that match TRBD2. The CDR3 runs 14 residues. The germline V gene encodes CDR1 SGDLS and CDR2 YYNGEE. Trimming at V came to 4 bases and at J to 7 bases, leaving 11 bases not matched to a gene. CDR3 nucleotides: TGTGCCAGCAGCTTAGGCGGGAGCTTGGGGGAGCAGTACTTC. Translated, it gives CASSLGGSLGEQYF.

The V call is TRBV6-5, the J call TRBJ1-2; D remains unclear. Germline V lookup: CDR1 MNHEY, CDR2 SVGAGI. Trimming cost V 0 bases and J 1 base, with 9 bases left between them. CDR3 length: 15 amino acids. CDR3 loop: CASSYSGARNYGYTF. CDR3 sequence (DNA): TGTGCCAGCAGTTACTCCGGAGCCCGTAACTATGGCTACACCTTC.

The V and J genes are TRBV28 and TRBJ1-1, with D tentatively TRBD1 (5 bases). From germline, CDR1 is MDHEN and CDR2 SYDVKM. CDR3 length: 15 amino acids. Trimming cost V 2 bases and J 1 base, with 11 bases left between them. The CDR3 DNA is TGTGCCAGCAGTTTACGCAGGGCCGCGAACACTGAAGCTTTCTTT. It yields the protein CASSLRRAANTEAFF.

The genes are TRBV18 and TRBJ2-7, with 11 bases that match TRBD1. Per germline, CDR1 KGHSH and CDR2 LQKENI. V trimming: 6 bases; J trimming: 4 bases; junction bases outside the gene matches: 5. The CDR3 loop spans 14 amino acids. CDR3 sequence (DNA): TGTGCCAGCTCCTACGGACAGGGGGCTTACGAGCAGTACTTC. Protein sequence: CASSYGQGAYEQYF.

The gene calls are TRBV27 and TRBJ2-1; TRBD2 matches 13 bases. Germline V gene sequence: CDR1 MNHEY, CDR2 SMNVEV (reference sequence). V was pared by 5 bases and J by 0 bases, with 4 bases of the junction left unmatched. The CDR3 has 17 residues. The CDR3 DNA sequence: TGTGCCAGCAGTCTCCGGACTAGCGGGAGCTCCTACAATGAGCAGTTCTTC. Its protein product is CASSLRTSGSSYNEQFF.

J is TRBJ1-5 and V is TRBV4-2, with 7 bases lining up with TRBD1. CDR3 length equals 15 residues. Looked up from germline, CDR1 is LGHNA and CDR2 is YNFKEQ. V shed 4 bases and J 10 bases; nucleotides not matched to a gene: 13. CDR3 sequence reads: CASSPGETGPTPQHF. The CDR3 region has the DNA TGTGCCAGCAGCCCAGGGGAGACAGGGCCAACACCCCAGCATTTT.

The chain has TRBV11-2 and TRBJ2-2; 8 bases map to TRBD2. Trimming cost V 3 bases and J 2 bases; bases outside gene matches: 11. CDR3 length: 18 residues. Germline V CDR1 and CDR2: SGHAT, FQNNGV. The CDR3 nucleotides read TGTGCCAGCAGCTTGGATATGAGACTAGCGATTAACACCGGGGAGCTGTTTTTT. It codes for CASSLDMRLAINTGELFF. Looking up the rest from reference TRBV11-2 and TRBJ2-2 gives the full variable domain: EAGVAQSPRYKIIEKRQSVAFWCNPISGHATLYWYQQILGQGPKLLIQFQNNGVVDDSQLPKDRFSAERLKGVDSTLKIQPAKLEDSAVYLCASSLDMRLAINTGELFFGEGSRLTVL.